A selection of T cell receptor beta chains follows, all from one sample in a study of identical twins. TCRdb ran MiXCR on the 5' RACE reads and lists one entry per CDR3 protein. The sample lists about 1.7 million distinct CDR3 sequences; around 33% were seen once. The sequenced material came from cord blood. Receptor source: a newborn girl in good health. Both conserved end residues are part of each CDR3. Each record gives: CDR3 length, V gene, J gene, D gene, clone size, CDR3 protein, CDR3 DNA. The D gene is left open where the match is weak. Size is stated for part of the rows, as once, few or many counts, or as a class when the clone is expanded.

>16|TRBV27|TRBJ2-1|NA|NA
CASSLTGRVSYNEQFF
TGTGCCAGCAGTCTTACAGGACGGGTATCCTACAATGAGCAGTTCTTC
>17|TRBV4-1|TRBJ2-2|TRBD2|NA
CASSQGSGRSDTGELFF
TGCGCCAGCAGCCAGGGCAGCGGGAGAAGTGACACCGGGGAGCTGTTTTTT
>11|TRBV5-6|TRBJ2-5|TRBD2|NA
CASSLRGRQYF
TGTGCCAGCAGCTTACGCGGGAGGCAGTACTTC
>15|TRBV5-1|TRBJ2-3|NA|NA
CASSSAGPGTDTQYF
TGCGCCAGCAGCTCGGCGGGGCCAGGCACAGATACGCAGTATTTT
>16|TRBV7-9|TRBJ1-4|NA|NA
CASSLGLGRPNEKLFF
TGTGCCAGCAGCTTAGGGCTCGGGCGGCCTAATGAAAAACTGTTTTTT
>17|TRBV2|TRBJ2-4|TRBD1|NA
CASSPGTGKEAKNIQYF
TGTGCCAGCAGCCCCGGGACAGGGAAAGAAGCCAAAAACATTCAGTACTTC
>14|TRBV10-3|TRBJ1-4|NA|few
CAISVGMVGEKLFF
TGTGCCATCAGTGTGGGGATGGTTGGTGAAAAACTGTTTTTT
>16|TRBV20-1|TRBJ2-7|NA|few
CSARDSLWGGNYEQYF
TGCAGTGCTAGAGACTCCCTTTGGGGAGGTAACTACGAGCAGTACTTC
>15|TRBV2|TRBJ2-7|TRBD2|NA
CASSALAKSSYEQYF
TGTGCCAGCAGTGCACTAGCGAAAAGCTCCTACGAGCAGTACTTC
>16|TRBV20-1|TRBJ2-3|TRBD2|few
CSASWTSGRATDTQYF
TGCAGTGCTTCTTGGACTAGCGGGAGGGCCACAGATACGCAGTATTTT
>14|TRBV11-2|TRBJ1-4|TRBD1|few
CANSWTGANEKLFF
TGTGCCAACAGCTGGACAGGGGCTAATGAAAAACTGTTTTTT
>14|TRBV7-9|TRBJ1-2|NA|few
CASSPSYPRYGYTF
TGTGCCAGCAGCCCCAGTTACCCCCGGTATGGCTACACCTTC
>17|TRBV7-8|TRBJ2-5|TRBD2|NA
CASSFSGRALSQETQYF
TGTGCCAGCAGCTTTAGCGGGAGGGCCTTAAGCCAAGAGACCCAGTACTTC
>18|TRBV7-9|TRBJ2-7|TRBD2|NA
CASSSGLAGGGGPYEQYF
TGTGCCAGCAGCTCAGGACTAGCGGGAGGAGGTGGGCCCTACGAGCAGTACTTC
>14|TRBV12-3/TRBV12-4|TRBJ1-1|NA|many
CASSLRAGNTEAFF
TGTGCCAGCAGTTTACGGGCGGGGAACACTGAAGCTTTCTTT
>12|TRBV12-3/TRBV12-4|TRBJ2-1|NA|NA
CTSKGPAHEQFF
TGTACCAGCAAAGGGCCGGCCCATGAGCAGTTCTTC
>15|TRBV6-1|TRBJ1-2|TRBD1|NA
CASSARDRTNYGYTF
TGTGCCAGCAGTGCCAGGGACAGGACTAACTATGGCTACACCTTC
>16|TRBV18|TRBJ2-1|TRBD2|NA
CASSYGTSGIYNEQFF
TGTGCCAGCTCATACGGGACTAGCGGCATCTACAATGAGCAGTTCTTC
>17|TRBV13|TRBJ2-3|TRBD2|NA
CASSLGGLGLYTDTQYF
TGTGCCAGCAGCTTAGGTGGACTAGGATTATACACAGATACGCAGTATTTT
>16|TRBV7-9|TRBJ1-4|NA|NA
CASSLAPPATNEKLFF
TGTGCCAGCAGCTTAGCGCCCCCAGCAACTAATGAAAAACTGTTTTTT
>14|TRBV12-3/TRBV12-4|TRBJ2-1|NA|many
CASSPWGDYNEQFF
TGTGCCAGCAGTCCTTGGGGGGACTACAATGAGCAGTTCTTC
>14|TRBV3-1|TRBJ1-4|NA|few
CASSGTVANEKLFF
TGTGCCAGCAGTGGCACGGTCGCTAATGAAAAACTGTTTTTT
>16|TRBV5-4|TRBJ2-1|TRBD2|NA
CASSSTSGREKNEQFF
TGTGCCAGCAGTTCGACTAGCGGGAGAGAGAAAAATGAGCAGTTCTTC
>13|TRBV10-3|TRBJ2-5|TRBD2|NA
CATLAGDRETQYF
TGTGCCACCCTAGCGGGAGATCGGGAGACCCAGTACTTC
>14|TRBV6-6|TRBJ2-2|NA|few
CASSPGYRTGELFF
TGTGCCAGCAGTCCAGGGTATAGGACCGGGGAGCTGTTTTTT
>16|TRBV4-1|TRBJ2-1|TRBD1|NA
CASSLPPGQGWNEQFF
TGCGCCAGCAGCCTACCACCGGGACAGGGGTGGAATGAGCAGTTCTTC
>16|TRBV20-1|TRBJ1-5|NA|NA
CSARTKRTGGNQPQHF
TGCAGTGCTAGGACTAAAAGGACGGGGGGGAATCAGCCCCAGCATTTT
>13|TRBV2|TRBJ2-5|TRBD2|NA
CASSVGGIKTQYF
TGTGCCAGCAGTGTGGGGGGGATAAAGACCCAGTACTTC
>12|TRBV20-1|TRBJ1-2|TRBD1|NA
CSAYRTGGGYTF
TGCAGTGCCTACCGGACAGGGGGAGGCTACACCTTC
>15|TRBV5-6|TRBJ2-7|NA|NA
CASSAYRALSYEQYF
TGTGCCAGCAGCGCCTACAGGGCCTTGTCCTACGAGCAGTACTTC
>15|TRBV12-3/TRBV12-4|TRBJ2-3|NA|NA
CASSLVRALADTQYF
TGTGCCAGCAGTTTAGTCCGGGCGTTAGCAGATACGCAGTATTTT
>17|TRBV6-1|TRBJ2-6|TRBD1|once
CASSGQGIRSGANVLTF
TGTGCCAGCAGCGGACAGGGCATACGTTCTGGGGCCAACGTCCTGACTTTC
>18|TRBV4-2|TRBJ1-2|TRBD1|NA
CASSQEVAGGASRHGYTF
TGTGCCAGCAGCCAAGAGGTCGCAGGGGGCGCGAGTCGGCATGGCTACACCTTC
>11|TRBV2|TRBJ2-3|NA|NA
CASRVVDTQYF
TGTGCCAGCAGGGTGGTAGATACGCAGTATTTT
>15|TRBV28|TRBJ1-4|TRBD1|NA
CASSFPTGGSEKLFF
TGTGCCAGCAGTTTCCCGACAGGGGGAAGTGAAAAACTGTTTTTT
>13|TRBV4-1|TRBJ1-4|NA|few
CASSQAFKEKLFF
TGCGCCAGCAGCCAAGCGTTTAAGGAAAAACTGTTTTTT
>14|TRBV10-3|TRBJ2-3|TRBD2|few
CAISERDYTDTQYF
TGTGCCATCAGTGAGAGGGACTACACAGATACGCAGTATTTT
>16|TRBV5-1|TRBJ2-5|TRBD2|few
CASSLELAGAQETQYF
TGCGCCAGCAGCTTGGAGTTAGCGGGGGCCCAAGAGACCCAGTACTTC
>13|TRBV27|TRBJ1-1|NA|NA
CASRAGGGTEAFF
TGTGCCAGCAGGGCGGGAGGGGGGACTGAAGCTTTCTTT
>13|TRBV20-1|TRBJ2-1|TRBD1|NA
CSASGTGANEQFF
TGCAGTGCTAGTGGGACAGGGGCCAATGAGCAGTTCTTC
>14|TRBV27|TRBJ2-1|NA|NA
CASSLLPFYNEQFF
TGTGCCAGCAGTCTCCTCCCATTTTACAATGAGCAGTTCTTC
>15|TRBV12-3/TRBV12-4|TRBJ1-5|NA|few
CASTPSRYSNQPQHF
TGTGCCAGCACTCCATCCAGGTATAGCAATCAGCCCCAGCATTTT
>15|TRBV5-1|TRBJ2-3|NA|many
CASSLGRASTDTQYF
TGTGCCAGCAGTTTAGGCAGGGCTAGCACAGATACGCAGTATTTT
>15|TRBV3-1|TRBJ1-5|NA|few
CASSQGGGQGQPQHF
TGTGCCAGCAGCCAAGGGGGGGGGCAAGGTCAGCCCCAGCATTTT
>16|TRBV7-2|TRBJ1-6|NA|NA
CASSLAQTAYNSPLHF
TGTGCCAGCAGCTTAGCCCAGACAGCCTATAATTCACCCCTCCACTTT
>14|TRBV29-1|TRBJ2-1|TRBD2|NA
CSGQGLAGGNEQFF
TGCAGCGGACAGGGACTAGCGGGAGGCAATGAGCAGTTCTTC
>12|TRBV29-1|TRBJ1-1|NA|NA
CSVIRGNTEAFF
TGCAGCGTTATAAGGGGGAACACTGAAGCTTTCTTT
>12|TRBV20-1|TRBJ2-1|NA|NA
CSGRDRYETQFF
TGCAGCGGTCGGGACCGCTATGAGACCCAGTTCTTC
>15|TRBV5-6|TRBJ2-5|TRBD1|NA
CASSLTDRDQETQYF
TGTGCCAGCAGCTTAACGGACAGGGATCAAGAGACCCAGTACTTC
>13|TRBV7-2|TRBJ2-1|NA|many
CASSLPLGNEQFF
TGCGCCAGCAGCTTGCCTCTAGGAAATGAGCAGTTCTTC
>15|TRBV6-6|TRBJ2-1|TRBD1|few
CASSEQGMGYNEQFF
TGTGCCAGCAGCGAACAGGGGATGGGCTACAATGAGCAGTTCTTC
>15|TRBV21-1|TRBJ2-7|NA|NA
CASTPGLAEPYEQYF
TGTGCCAGCACCCCGGGACTAGCGGAGCCATACGAGCAGTACTTC
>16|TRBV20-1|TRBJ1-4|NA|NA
CSAIDRPGDVREKLFF
TGCAGTGCTATAGATAGACCAGGGGACGTTCGGGAAAAACTGTTTTTT